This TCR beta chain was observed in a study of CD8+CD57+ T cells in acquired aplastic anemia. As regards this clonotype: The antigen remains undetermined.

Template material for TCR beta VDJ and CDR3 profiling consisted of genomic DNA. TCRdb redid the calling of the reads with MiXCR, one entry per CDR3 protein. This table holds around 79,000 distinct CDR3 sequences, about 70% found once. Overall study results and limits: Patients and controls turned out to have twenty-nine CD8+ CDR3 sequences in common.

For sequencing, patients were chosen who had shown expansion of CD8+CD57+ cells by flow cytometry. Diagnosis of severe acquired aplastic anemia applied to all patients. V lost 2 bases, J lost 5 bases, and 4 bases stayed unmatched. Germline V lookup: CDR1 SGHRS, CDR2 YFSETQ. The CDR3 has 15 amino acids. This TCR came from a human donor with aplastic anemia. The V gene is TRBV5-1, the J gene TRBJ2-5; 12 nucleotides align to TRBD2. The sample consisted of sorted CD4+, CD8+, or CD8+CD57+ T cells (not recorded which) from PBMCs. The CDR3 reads CASSFLAGGGETQYF. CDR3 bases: TGCGCCAGCAGCTTTCTAGCGGGAGGGGGCGAGACCCAGTACTTC.